This T cell receptor (beta chain) was sequenced during a study of T cell repertoires in cytomegalovirus infection. Study at large: Public signatures in TCR beta pointed to CMV infection and matching HLA type.

Many counts were recorded for this clonotype. This CDR3 comprises 16 residues. Trimming at V came to 2 bases and at J to 7 bases, leaving 13 bases not matched to a gene. The germline V gene encodes CDR1 SGHTA and CDR2 FQGNSA. TCRdb reprocessed the reads via MiXCR and lists one record per CDR3 protein. The sample lists some 230,000 distinct CDR3 sequences, approximately 22% seen once, with around a sixth in the top ten. The material sequenced was CD8+ T cells from PBMCs. This TCR derives from a human donor in good health (CMV status not recorded). Some clones in this sample may be carry-over from other donors' samples. The chain couples TRBV7-2 to TRBJ2-7, with 8 bases fitting TRBD2. The CDR3: CASSLLGRGGLGEQYF. The CDR3 DNA sequence: TGTGCCAGCAGCTTACTGGGTAGGGGGGGACTAGGGGAGCAGTACTTC.